One T cell receptor beta chain is described in this entry. Its antigen is still unknown. Other DNA sequences within the sample encode an identical CDR3. The data derive from a study of cytomegalovirus exposure and HLA in healthy donors. Whole-study findings and limits: Based on reports, TCR beta sequences accurately predicted HLA-A and HLA-B alleles for most subjects. Follow-up analysis later connected one missense variant in DCLRE1C with trimming of TCR beta V- and J-genes. Within a later analysis, the majority of CMV-associated TCR beta chains appeared HLA-restricted. Presence/absence analyses rested on an assumption that sequencing depth was roughly uniform across donors.

PCR was performed using 60 Vbeta and 13 Jbeta primers. Profiling relied on immunoSEQ multiplex PCR, and the TCRdb table lists in-frame clones only, not all of them. Found here are 150,000 to 200,000 clones, approximately 83% of them singletons; the top ten hold approximately 0.098%. V was shortened by 0 bases and J by 4 bases, with 7 bases between the two germline ends. The CDR3 has 13 amino acids. From germline, CDR1 is SGHAT and CDR2 FQNNGV. The source of this sequence is a boy between 2 and 10 years old in good health and CMV-seronegative. Sequenced sample: PBMCs. The chain combines TRBV11-2 with TRBJ2-7; no reliable D call. The CDR3 bases are TGTGCCAGCAGCTTAGATCGCAGTTACGAGCAGTACTTC. Translated, it gives CASSLDRSYEQYF. Together with reference TRBV11-2 and TRBJ2-7, the CDR3 gives the full variable domain: EAGVAQSPRYKIIEKRQSVAFWCNPISGHATLYWYQQILGQGPKLLIQFQNNGVVDDSQLPKDRFSAERLKGVDSTLKIQPAKLEDSAVYLCASSLDRSYEQYFGPGTRLTVT.